The table lists the clone carrying this T cell receptor beta chain with many counts. Trimming took off 3 bases at V and 3 bases at J, with 16 bases between the two ends. Germline lookup yields CDR1 MGHRA and CDR2 YSYEKL. This CDR3 comprises 16 residues. The entry originates in a study of regulatory T cells in long-lasting Graves disease. Time point meaning: newly diagnosed GD, antithyroid drugs for less than 3 months. Extracted RNA from PBMCs served as the source of the TCR library. Assembly of TCR beta libraries relied on iRepertoire HTBI primers together with Arm-PCR of CDR3 regions. TCRdb recomputed calls from the multiplex PCR reads with MiXCR, one row per CDR3 protein. The sample includes 400,000 to 550,000 distinct CDR3 sequences, roughly 17% of them seen just once. These data were likewise used in another study, on T cells in Graves' hyperthyroidism and ophthalmopathy.

Sequenced material: peripheral blood mononuclear cells (PBMCs), taken at new diagnosis, from a patient treated with antithyroid drugs. The source of this sequence is a woman aged 25 to 39 with Graves disease. The genes are TRBV4-1 and TRBJ2-3, with D possibly TRBD1 on 7 matching bases. This chain's CDR3 is CASSQSTGRLTDTQYF. Written as DNA, the CDR3 is TGCGCCAGCAGCCAGTCGACAGGGAGGCTAACAGATACGCAGTATTTT.